The source of this T cell receptor beta chain is a study of post-analysis software for immune sequencing data (dated by TCRdb to between 2014 and 2017). Some background on the complete study: The recorded disease courses included relapsing-remitting, secondary progressive and progressive-relapsing multiple sclerosis, and some patients had no subtype annotation. Patient repertoires were compared against ten to twelve previously published healthy control repertoires from donors aged roughly 6 to 28 years. A subset of samples was prepared in parallel using single-end sample barcoding, then pooled and co-amplified after Illumina adapter ligation. Beyond this particular receptor, the publication reports: Direct clustering with F measure revealed strong co-clustering of samples prepared in the same batch, which led to a batch-effect correction. Significantly higher frequencies in patients than in controls were found for roughly 5 TRBV segments, including TRBV5-6, TRBV5-1 and TRBV20-1. Compared with controls, multiple sclerosis patients had significantly lower normalized Chao1 diversity, a finding suggesting substantial peripheral T-cell clonal expansion. The multiple sclerosis patient group was slightly younger than the control group.

To demonstrate the VDJtools post-analysis software, TCR beta repertoires were profiled from the peripheral blood of 10 to 15 young patients with multiple sclerosis. The patients with multiple sclerosis were children and adolescents between about 6 and 15 years of age. The library relied on PCR. Sequencing relied on an Illumina HiSeq 2500. To reduce PCR and sequencing biases, unique molecular identifiers were incorporated into the TCR beta cDNA libraries. Roughly 0.5 million cDNA molecules were obtained per 1 to 10 million input T cells, so each molecule approximated one T cell. The patient libraries were prepared and sequenced using the same protocol as the earlier healthy control dataset. Within a given batch, samples were prepared together, multiplexed and sequenced on the same HiSeq lane. The authors processed their data as follows. Raw barcoded reads were processed with MIGEC, discarding single-read molecular identifier groups before consensus assembly and CDR3 extraction. VDJtools was used for post-analysis of the clonotype tables, with diversity normalized by down-sampling every dataset to the smallest sample size. To correct batch-related cross-sample contamination, repertoire overlap clustering matched CDR3 amino acid sequences but not nucleotide sequences. TCRdb reworked the public reads: Q25 trimming with fastp, MiXCR clone assembly, productive beta chains retained. Every CDR3 protein is listed once, alongside the most common genes and DNA of its rows. The V and J calls come from TCRdb's annotation, not from the publication. Recorded for this sample are hundreds of thousands of distinct CDR3 sequences; roughly three fifths of them occurred a single time. The leading ten clones occupy about 10% of the sample.

This clonotype was observed a single time. The antigen this receptor binds is unknown. Base qualities are missing; no much larger clone stands one base away. Trimming takes 4 bases from V and 2 bases from J, and the germline ends sit 8 bases apart. The CDR3 measures 13 amino acids from cysteine to phenylalanine. The read is trimmed to its CDR3 DNA, 39 bases read in frame from base 1. Sequences SGHRS (CDR1) and YFSETQ (CDR2) are obtained from the germline V gene. The source material was blood. The origin of this receptor is a girl between 2 and 10 years old with multiple sclerosis. The chain is encoded by TRBV5-1 joined to TRBJ2-3; the D gene remains uncertain. CDR3 loop: CASSHSYTDTQYF. The DNA is TGCGCCAGCAGCCACAGTTACACAGATACGCAGTATTTT.